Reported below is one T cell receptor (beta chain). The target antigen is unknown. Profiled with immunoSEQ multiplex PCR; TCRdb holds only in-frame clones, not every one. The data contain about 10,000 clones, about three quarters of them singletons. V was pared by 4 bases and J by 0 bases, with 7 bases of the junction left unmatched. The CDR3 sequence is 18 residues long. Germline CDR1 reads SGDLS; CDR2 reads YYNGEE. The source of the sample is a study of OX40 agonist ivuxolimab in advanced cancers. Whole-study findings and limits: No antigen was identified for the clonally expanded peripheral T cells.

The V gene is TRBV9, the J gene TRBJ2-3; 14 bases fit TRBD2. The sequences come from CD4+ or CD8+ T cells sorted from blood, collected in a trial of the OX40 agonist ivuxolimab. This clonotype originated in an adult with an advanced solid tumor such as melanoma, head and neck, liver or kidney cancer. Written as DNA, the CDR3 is TGTGCCAGCAGCCCACGGACTAGCGGGGGGACCAGCACAGATACGCAGTATTTT. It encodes CASSPRTSGGTSTDTQYF.